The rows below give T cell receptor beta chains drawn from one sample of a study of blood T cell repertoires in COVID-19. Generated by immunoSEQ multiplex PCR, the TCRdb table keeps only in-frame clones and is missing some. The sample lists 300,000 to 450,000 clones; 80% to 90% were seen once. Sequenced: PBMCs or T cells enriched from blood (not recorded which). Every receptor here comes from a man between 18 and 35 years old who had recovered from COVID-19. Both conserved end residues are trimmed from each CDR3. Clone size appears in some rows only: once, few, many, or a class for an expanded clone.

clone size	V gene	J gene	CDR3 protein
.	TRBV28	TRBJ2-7	ASSLRGGNYEQY
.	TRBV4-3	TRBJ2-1	ASSHWSGGSYNEQF
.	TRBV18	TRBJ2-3	ASSFPGSGDTQY
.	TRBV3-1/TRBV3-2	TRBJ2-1	ASSLGRAGNEQF
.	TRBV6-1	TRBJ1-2	ASSEAVGDTGGAYGYT
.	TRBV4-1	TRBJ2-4	ASSQGAADIQY
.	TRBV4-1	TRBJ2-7	ASSQVGQVHEQY
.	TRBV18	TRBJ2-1	ASSRRGGLWSEQF
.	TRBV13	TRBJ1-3	ASSLSGNTIY
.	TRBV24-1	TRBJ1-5	ATVDRYNQPQH
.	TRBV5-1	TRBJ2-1	ASSLDLGAIGTQSSYNEQF
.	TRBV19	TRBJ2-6	ASRPTDRAAGANVLT
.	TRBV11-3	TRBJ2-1	ASSRSSGRALGEQF
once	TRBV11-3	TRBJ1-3	ASSHGQTYSGNTIY
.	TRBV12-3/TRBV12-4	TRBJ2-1	ASREAGGPEQF
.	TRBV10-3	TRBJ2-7	AIMASGAYEQY
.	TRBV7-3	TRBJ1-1	ASSPGGASGNTEAF
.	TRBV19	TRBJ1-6	ASNDRGNSPLH
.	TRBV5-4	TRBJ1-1	ASSFNWEGTEAF
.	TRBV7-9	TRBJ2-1	ASSPTSGRPNEQF
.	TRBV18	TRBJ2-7	AGEGERGEQY
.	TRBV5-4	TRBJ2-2	ASRRGGADTGELF
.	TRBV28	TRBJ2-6	ASSSATSGKVFGANVLT
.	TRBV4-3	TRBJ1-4	ASSQRTGPNEKLF
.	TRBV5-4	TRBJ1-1	ASSLGGGRYTEAF
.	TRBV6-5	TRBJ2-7	ASTPPGSYEQY
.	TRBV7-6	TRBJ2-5	ASSPTGPQVETQY
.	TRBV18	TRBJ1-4	ASSPQSYNEKLF
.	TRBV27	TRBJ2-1	ASSFAGNEQF
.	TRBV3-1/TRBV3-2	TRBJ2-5	ASSQLLAVGYQETQY
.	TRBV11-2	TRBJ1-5	ASSQNPRVPQH
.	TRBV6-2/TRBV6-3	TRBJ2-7	ASSIPGTGSDSYEQY
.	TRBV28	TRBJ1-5	ASSSPGQGLQPQH
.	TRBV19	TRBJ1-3	ASSTRQVEFGNTIY
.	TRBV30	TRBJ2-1	AWSVLGFSYNEQF